The T cell receptor (beta chain) under discussion was sequenced for a study of cytomegalovirus exposure and HLA in healthy donors. Overall study: A prior analysis found 95 million to 140 million unique TCR beta sequences from some 190 million T cells. Study results and limitations: In all likelihood, a cluster of highly shared sequence variants was a sequencing artifact. In a later analysis, most CMV-associated TCR beta chains appeared HLA-restricted.

V dropped 6 bases and J dropped 4 bases, with 13 bases sitting between them. CDR3 size: 14 residues. Germline CDR1 is SEHNR and CDR2 is FQNEAQ (reference sequence). Worth noting for this clone: Its matching antigen is unknown.

Donors in the study were healthy people who gave bone marrow. Primers included in the PCR were 60 Vbeta and 13 Jbeta primers. Using immunoSEQ multiplex PCR, the repertoire was profiled, and TCRdb retains in-frame clones only, with some absent. The sample holds around 150,000 clones; approximately 82% are singletons and the top ten take approximately 1.5%. This sequence originates from a male donor in good health and CMV-seronegative. Sequenced sample: PBMCs. The rearrangement joins TRBV7-9 to TRBJ2-1; D possibly corresponds to TRBD2 (6 bases). CDR3 nucleotide sequence: TGTGCCAGCAGGCGGTGGGAGGAGTACAATGAGCAGTTCTTC. Amino acid sequence: CASRRWEEYNEQFF.